This passage covers 18 T cell receptor beta chains from one sample sequenced in a study of T cell changes during pregnancy in multiple sclerosis. Clones were sequenced by immunoSEQ multiplex PCR, and TCRdb holds only the in-frame ones, with some missing. The table lists roughly 51,000 clones, approximately 94% of them singletons, with approximately 5.5% in the top ten. The sequenced sample was CD8+ T cells from peripheral blood mononuclear cells, obtained before pregnancy. The receptors were sampled from a female donor with multiple sclerosis, enrolled in a pregnancy study.

This clone has only one observation. V usage is TRBV5-4 and J usage is TRBJ2-1, with 9 nucleotides matching TRBD2. Per germline, CDR1 SGHNT and CDR2 YYREEE (reference sequence). The CDR3 extends over 16 amino acids. V shed 1 base and J 8 bases; nucleotides not matched to a gene: 10. For the CDR3, the DNA is TGTGCCAGCAGCTTGCTACCAGCGGGGGGCTTCGATGAGCAGTTCTTC. This translates into CASSLLPAGGFDEQFF.

V usage is TRBV11-2 and J usage is TRBJ2-1; 10 positions agree with TRBD2. Losses at the gene ends were 5 bases for V and 2 bases for J; bases not matched to a gene: 6. Per the germline V gene, CDR1 is SGHAT and CDR2 is FQNNGV. The CDR3 is made up of 16 amino acids. The CDR3 DNA sequence: TGTGCCAGCAGCCACAATAGCGGGGGGACCTACAATGAGCAGTTCTTC. It codes for CASSHNSGGTYNEQFF.

The chain couples TRBV11-2 to TRBJ1-1; 7 bases are shared with TRBD1. J was trimmed by 1 base and V by 5 bases; bases with no gene match: 7. The CDR3 totals 15 residues. CDR1 SGHAT and CDR2 FQNNGV come from the germline V gene. In DNA, the CDR3 is TGTGCCAGCAGCACACCCAGGACAGGGAACACTGAAGCTTTCTTT. It specifies CASSTPRTGNTEAFF.

The chain uses TRBV11-2 and TRBJ2-7; D might be TRBD2 (5 bases). The V gene's germline CDR1 is SGHAT and CDR2 FQNNGV. This CDR3 is 15 amino acids long. V shed 2 bases and J shed 0 bases, with 11 bases lying between them. The CDR3 DNA sequence: TGTGCCAGCAGCTTATCTGCGGGCAACTCCTACGAGCAGTACTTC. The encoded protein is CASSLSAGNSYEQYF.

The rearrangement links TRBV6-5 to TRBJ1-2; TRBD1 aligns across 8 bases. V was clipped by 2 bases and J by 4 bases; unmatched bases: 6. The germline gives CDR1 MNHEY, CDR2 SVGAGI. The CDR3 covers 15 residues. The CDR3 reads CASSYGSGQAYGYTF. Here the CDR3 DNA reads TGTGCCAGCAGTTACGGGTCGGGACAGGCCTATGGCTACACCTTC.

The chain combines TRBV9 with TRBJ2-1, with D unclear. V gave up 3 bases and J gave up 8 bases, with 12 bases separating them. The CDR3 has 13 residues. From germline, CDR1 is SGDLS and CDR2 YYNGEE. CDR3: CASSANSPDEQFF. CDR3 bases: TGTGCCAGCAGCGCCAATTCTCCGGATGAGCAGTTCTTC.

This clone is a singleton in its sample. The CDR3 nucleotides are TGTGCCAGTAAGGGCCGGGAGGAAATCGAGCAGTACTTC. Translation gives CASKGREEIEQYF. This rearrangement joins TRBV19 to TRBJ2-7, with 7 bases lining up with TRBD2. With 7 bases clipped from V and 6 bases from J, the junction kept 9 bases outside the gene matches. CDR3 length equals 13 residues. Germline lookup yields CDR1 LNHDA and CDR2 SQIVND (reference sequence).

This chain joins TRBV7-8 and TRBJ2-3; weak D call: TRBD2 (6 bases). The V end was cut by 5 bases, the J end by 1 base, with 13 bases between. The V gene's germline CDR1 is SGHVS and CDR2 FQNEAQ. The CDR3 has 15 residues. The CDR3 sequence is CASSKIAVGTDTQYF. CDR3 DNA sequence: TGTGCCAGCAGCAAGATAGCGGTTGGCACAGATACGCAGTATTTT.

This clone appeared once. The chain joins TRBV27 to TRBJ1-5; 9 nucleotides line up with TRBD1. Germline V CDR1 and CDR2: MNHEY, SMNVEV (reference sequence). Germline trimming cut 4 bases from V and 2 bases from J; bases unmatched to any gene: 15. The CDR3 extends over 19 amino acids. CDR3 nucleotides: TGTGCCAGCAGTTCCTCCGGGACAGGGAGGATTGTAGGCAATCAGCCCCAGCATTTT. It yields the protein CASSSSGTGRIVGNQPQHF.

The sample holds one count of this clone. The chain links TRBV7-6 to TRBJ2-3; 8 nucleotides match TRBD1. Germline trimming cut 2 bases from V and 5 bases from J; bases unmatched to any gene: 3. CDR1 SGHVS and CDR2 FNYEAQ come from the germline V gene. The CDR3 spans 14 residues. The CDR3 DNA follows: TGTGCCAGCAGCTTAAACAGGGGGTTAGATACGCAGTATTTT. Residues: CASSLNRGLDTQYF.

V and J are TRBV27 and TRBJ2-1; D may be TRBD2 (6 bases). This CDR3 has 16 residues. V was pared by 10 bases and J by 0 bases, with 19 bases between. From germline, CDR1 is MNHEY and CDR2 SMNVEV (reference sequence). CDR3 bases: TGTGCCACCTTCGGGACTCGAGAGAGCTCCTACAATGAGCAGTTCTTC. As protein: CATFGTRESSYNEQFF.

The gene calls are TRBV28 and TRBJ2-4, with 12 bases identical to TRBD2. This CDR3 contains 18 residues. Losses at the gene ends were 3 bases for V and 0 bases for J; bases not matched to a gene: 6. CDR1 and CDR2 (germline): MDHEN, SYDVKM. CDR3 sequence reads: CASSFGTSGSVAKNIQYF. CDR3 bases: TGTGCCAGCAGTTTCGGGACTAGCGGGTCCGTAGCCAAAAACATTCAGTACTTC.

The chain combines TRBV27 with TRBJ2-5; D perhaps matches TRBD1 (6 bases). V was clipped by 0 bases and J by 5 bases, with 7 bases between them. Germline V gene sequence: CDR1 MNHEY, CDR2 SMNVEV (reference sequence). The CDR3 length is 13 residues. Here the CDR3 DNA reads TGTGCCAGCAGTTTATCTAGGGGGGAGACCCAGTACTTC. Translation: CASSLSRGETQYF.

This rearrangement joins TRBV10-3 to TRBJ2-1, with D possibly matching TRBD2 (5 bases). The CDR3 runs 13 residues. V gave up 5 bases and J gave up 8 bases, with 13 bases separating them. Looked up from germline, CDR1 is ENHRY and CDR2 is SYGVKD. CDR3 protein: CAISYVGGDEQFF. In DNA form, the CDR3 reads TGTGCCATCAGTTATGTAGGAGGCGATGAGCAGTTCTTC.

The chain uses TRBV7-8 and TRBJ1-3; 7 bases are a match to TRBD1. The V gene's germline CDR1 is SGHVS and CDR2 FQNEAQ. The trim removed 5 bases at V and 0 bases at J, leaving 4 bases unmatched. There are 15 residues in the CDR3. This CDR3 reads CASSTRDSSGNTIYF. In nucleotides, the CDR3 is TGTGCCAGCAGCACCCGGGACAGCTCTGGAAACACCATATATTTT.

The chain is built from TRBV5-1 and TRBJ1-4; 9 positions match TRBD1. This CDR3 contains 14 residues. Germline CDR1 SGHRS, CDR2 YFSETQ. V was pared by 10 bases and J by 2 bases, with 6 bases of the junction left unmatched. CDR3 sequence: CAFTGGKTNEKLFF. The CDR3 DNA sequence: TGCGCCTTTACAGGGGGCAAGACTAATGAAAAACTGTTTTTT.

CDR3 in DNA: TGTGCCAGCAGTACCCCTCTAGCGGGAGGATCAGATACGCAGTATTTT. Translating it yields CASSTPLAGGSDTQYF. The rearrangement joins TRBV27 to TRBJ2-3, with 11 bases identical to TRBD2. The CDR3 runs 16 residues. The trim removed 5 bases at V and 4 bases at J, leaving 8 bases unmatched. Germline V gene lookup returns CDR1 MNHEY and CDR2 SMNVEV (reference sequence).

This chain connects TRBV29-1 to TRBJ1-2; TRBD1 matches at 10 bases. The V gene end was trimmed by 3 bases and the J gene end by 5 bases; junction bases not matched to a gene: 9. This CDR3 comprises 15 residues. Germline CDR1 reads SQVTM; CDR2 reads ANQGSEA. The CDR3 DNA is TGCAGCGTTGACGCCGGGGGGACAGGGGTTTATGGCTACACCTTC. This encodes CSVDAGGTGVYGYTF.